This T cell receptor (beta chain) came from a study of T cells in Graves' hyperthyroidism and ophthalmopathy (dated by TCRdb to between 2018 and 2021). Describing the broader study: Peripheral blood was sampled at the time of initial diagnosis, prior to any treatment. To identify TCR V-J signatures that set the groups apart, the researchers used a discovery cohort of more than 95 patients, made up of about 44 with Graves' ophthalmopathy and some 58 with stable Graves' hyperthyroidism. Prospective prediction of ophthalmopathy was tested in an independent validation cohort consisting of about 20 hyperthyroidism patients and over 15 patients who later progressed to ophthalmopathy. The 75 to 100 discovery patients were randomly split 7:3 into training and test sets. The study also compared thyroid tissue and blood T-cell repertoires from more than five Graves' hyperthyroidism patients. Once sampling was done, hyperthyroidism patients were given methimazole at a starting dose of 30 mg daily, whereas ophthalmopathy patients were given high-dose intravenous methylprednisolone. According to the paper, TCR Vbeta CDR3 sequencing was carried out on some 140 peripheral blood samples, which came from more than 40 ophthalmopathy, fewer than 80 hyperthyroidism and roughly 17 progressor patients. Beyond this particular receptor, the publication reports: Blood samples also contained most of the expanded thyroid clonotypes (frequency above 0.001), which suggests that blood repertoires may reflect thyroid immune responses. In validation, progression to ophthalmopathy was predicted by the model with nearly 71% sensitivity and 72.22% specificity, a median of about 6 months before onset. No statistical method was used to fix the sample size in advance, and group allocation was not hidden from the investigators. A 13 V-J signature model separated ophthalmopathy from stable hyperthyroidism, with 87.88% sensitivity and approximately 81% specificity in cross-validation and 80%/75% in testing.

This clonotype turned up a few times. It has no known antigen specificity. No base-level quality is on record; no much larger clone is a single base apart. TCR beta CDR3 regions were amplified from RNA transcripts. A first-round RT-PCR of the TCR CDR3 used the HTBI primer set with the Qiagen OneStep RT-PCR kit. The libraries were constructed in a second round of multiplex PCR and then size-selected and purified. Paired-end sequencing of the libraries was performed with 100 bp reads on an Illumina HiSeq2000. Under the source paper's analysis protocol: Raw data were processed with SOAPnuke, discarding reads with adapters, uncalled bases, mean Phred below 15, or no exact constant-primer or identifier match. COPE v1.2.5 was used to merge the high-quality paired reads, and each unique nucleotide sequence was defined as a clonotype. MiTCR v1.1 was used to align clonotypes to the IMGT TRBV, TRBD and TRBJ reference segments. The analysis was restricted to V-J combinations with a frequency above 0.0001, which together covered 99.2% of the repertoires. A TCS score was defined as the ratio of F50 (clonal expansion) to E x V (chaos), with BLOSUM62-based TCRdist applied between CDR3 peptides within each V-J. Welch's t-statistics and random forest reduced 500 to 650 V-J features to 10 to 15, which were used in a naive Bayes classifier (R e1071). The public reads were reprocessed in TCRdb via fastp at Q25 and MiXCR, keeping in-frame beta chains. When rows share a CDR3 protein, they turn into one entry using the most common DNA and genes. TCRdb's processing, not the authors', yielded these V and J calls. The sample has about 520,000 distinct CDR3 sequences on record, less than 25% of them singletons. Together, the top ten hold about a quarter of the sample.

The CDR3 has 15 amino acids, counting the end cysteine and phenylalanine. Only CDR3 DNA remains: 45 bases, in frame from the first base. In the germline V gene, CDR1 corresponds to SGHAT and CDR2 to FQNNGV. V lost 4 bases and J lost 7 bases; the stretch between them is 14 bases long. A patient counted as having stable Graves' hyperthyroidism if no progression to ophthalmopathy occurred over 18 months of follow-up. The hyperthyroidism patients were between 18 and 65 years old and newly diagnosed, with a disease duration of less than 2 months. Any patient with an uncontrolled infection, another autoimmune disease, pregnancy or lactation was excluded. Diagnoses were established on the basis of clinical symptoms, serum thyroxine and TRAb, thyroid ultrasound, and orbital computed tomography. PBMCs were separated from over 9 ml of fresh peripheral blood using Ficoll-Paque density gradient centrifugation. Total RNA was extracted with Trizol reagent, and quality was checked on an Agilent 2100 Bioanalyzer.

The rearranged chain carries TRBV11-2 and TRBJ1-6; the D gene is perhaps TRBD1, from 5 matching bases. This receptor was obtained from a man younger than 35 with Graves' hyperthyroidism. Sequences were obtained from blood. CDR3 region: CASSYPGTANSPLHF. At the DNA level, the sequence is TGTGCCAGCAGCTATCCTGGGACGGCCAATTCACCCCTCCACTTT.